The rows below give T cell receptor beta chains drawn from one sample of a study of blood T cell repertoires in COVID-19. The method was immunoSEQ multiplex PCR; TCRdb's version includes in-frame clones alone and lacks a portion of them. The table shows about 170,000 clones, with roughly 90% occurring only once. Input material: peripheral blood. The receptors stem from a man aged 30 to 39 with COVID-19, enrolled during active disease. CDR3s include the opening cysteine and the closing phenylalanine or tryptophan. Each record gives: D gene, clone size, V gene, J gene, CDR3 protein. The D gene is left open where the match is weak. Only some rows state a clone size, as once, few, many or a class for expanded clones.

-,-,TRBV4-1,TRBJ1-5,CASSQGTTGFIAGNQPQHF
TRBD1,once,TRBV28,TRBJ2-1,CASKPTGAQHGNEQFF
TRBD2,-,TRBV6-5,TRBJ2-1,CASKSPGRDEQFF
-,-,TRBV7-3,TRBJ2-3,CASSLSGVDSQYF
-,-,TRBV19,TRBJ1-3,CASRLTPSSGNTIYF
-,-,TRBV18,TRBJ1-3,CASSPLYGTGNTIYF
-,-,TRBV5-1,TRBJ2-2,CASSLIASYNTGELFF
TRBD1,-,TRBV19,TRBJ1-5,CASSGGQDKPNQPQHF
TRBD1,-,TRBV3-1/TRBV3-2,TRBJ1-3,CASSLKTWDRTYSGNTIYF
-,-,TRBV7-3,TRBJ1-1,CASSSMAGDTEAFF
-,once,TRBV10-3,TRBJ2-1,CAIEGQDNEQFF
TRBD2,-,TRBV28,TRBJ2-1,CASSPGTSGHNEQFF
-,-,TRBV11-2,TRBJ2-1,CASSLEDYYNEQFF
TRBD1,-,TRBV5-1,TRBJ1-2,CASSFATGFGYTF
TRBD1,-,TRBV5-1,TRBJ2-3,CASSLGAGTGIRKGTDTQYF
-,-,TRBV6-5,TRBJ2-4,CASSSRQVDIQYF
-,-,TRBV6-2/TRBV6-3,TRBJ2-5,CASSLGLTDQETQYF
-,-,TRBV4-3,TRBJ1-2,CASSQEEVRGNYGYTF
TRBD1,-,TRBV7-6,TRBJ2-7,CASSLPRTGGPLGYEQYF
-,-,TRBV19,TRBJ1-5,CASMGGNQPQHF
TRBD1,-,TRBV6-1,TRBJ1-6,CASSEAVPGQGRSYNSPLHF
TRBD1,-,TRBV4-3,TRBJ1-1,CASSQVFRTGDMNTEAFF
TRBD1,once,TRBV7-2,TRBJ2-1,CASSTGTGYFEIVFF
-,-,TRBV25-1,TRBJ2-1,CASRRTGGGEQFF
TRBD1,-,TRBV6-5,TRBJ1-2,CASRGGTGSGGYTF
-,once,TRBV27,TRBJ1-2,CASSFRDNRGYTF
TRBD2,-,TRBV5-6,TRBJ2-5,CASRLSSGGSETQYF
-,-,TRBV2,TRBJ1-5,CASSEWGVNQPQHF
TRBD1,-,TRBV7-3,TRBJ1-2,CASSPDRGNYGYTF
-,-,TRBV4-3,TRBJ1-5,CASSQGEGQPQHF
-,-,TRBV10-3,TRBJ2-1,CAISSQGPSVDEQFF
TRBD2,-,TRBV7-3,TRBJ2-2,CASSLRVLAGVAGSGELFF
TRBD1,-,TRBV29-1,TRBJ1-1,CSASGQVKGEAFF
-,-,TRBV11-2,TRBJ1-3,CASSSFQGLTNTIYF
-,-,TRBV2,TRBJ1-2,CASIRTETGGYTF
-,-,TRBV5-1,TRBJ1-2,CASSDIAANYGYTF
TRBD1,-,TRBV12-3/TRBV12-4,TRBJ1-2,CASSLAGGVSYTF
TRBD1,-,TRBV28,TRBJ1-2,CASSPRRRGSSGYGYTF
-,-,TRBV9,TRBJ2-3,CASSAGVDTQYF
TRBD1,-,TRBV12-3/TRBV12-4,TRBJ1-1,CASSLDRAREAFF